These T cell receptor beta chains were read from a single sample in a study of identical twins. Each CDR3 protein gets one entry after TCRdb re-called the 5' RACE reads with MiXCR. The table lists 1.5 million to 2 million distinct CDR3 sequences, less than 40% of them singletons. Sequenced: cord blood. The source of these receptors is a newborn girl in good health. The CDR3 runs from the conserved cysteine through the conserved F or W. Fields, in order: J gene, clone size, D gene, V gene, CDR3 protein, CDR3 DNA. A D gene is named only where the DNA matches it firmly. A row's size may be missing; if present it is once, few, many or a size class.

TRBJ1-2	.	.	TRBV28	CASSRETNYGYTF	TGTGCCAGCAGTCGGGAGACCAACTATGGCTACACCTTC
TRBJ1-6	.	TRBD1	TRBV7-9	CASSLRGTGGISPPHF	TGTGCCAGCAGCCTCCGGGGGACAGGGGGAATTTCACCCCCCCACTTT
TRBJ2-7	.	TRBD2	TRBV5-1	CASMERESSYEQYF	TGCGCCAGCATGGAGCGGGAGAGTTCCTACGAGCAGTACTTC
TRBJ2-1	.	.	TRBV27	CASMDIGLGPSSYNEQFF	TGTGCCAGCATGGATATCGGCCTTGGACCGAGCTCCTACAATGAGCAGTTCTTC
TRBJ2-3	many	TRBD2	TRBV29-1	CSVEGGLAGGTDTQYF	TGCAGCGTTGAGGGCGGTCTAGCGGGAGGCACAGATACGCAGTATTTT
TRBJ1-3	.	.	TRBV10-3	CAHKAGNTIYF	TGTGCCCACAAGGCTGGAAACACCATATATTTT
TRBJ1-1	many	.	TRBV6-6	CASSQGWAEAFF	TGTGCCAGCAGTCAAGGATGGGCTGAAGCTTTCTTT
TRBJ2-7	.	.	TRBV5-1	CASRRSGGSYEQYF	TGCGCCAGCAGAAGATCTGGAGGCTCCTACGAGCAGTACTTC
TRBJ2-4	.	TRBD2	TRBV4-1	CASSPGLAGGMAKNIQYF	TGCGCCAGCAGCCCGGGACTAGCGGGGGGTATGGCCAAAAACATTCAGTACTTC
TRBJ2-5	few	.	TRBV29-1	CSGGFLEGTQYF	TGCAGCGGAGGCTTCTTGGAGGGGACCCAGTACTTC
TRBJ2-3	few	.	TRBV27	CASSLSSATDTQYF	TGTGCCAGCAGTTTATCTAGCGCCACAGATACGCAGTATTTT
TRBJ2-3	many	.	TRBV7-2	CASSLAGGPTDTQYF	TGTGCCAGCAGCTTAGCGGGGGGGCCCACAGATACGCAGTATTTT
TRBJ2-7	few	TRBD2	TRBV27	CASSPLMASGSYEQYF	TGTGCCAGCAGTCCCCTTATGGCTAGCGGGAGCTACGAGCAGTACTTC
TRBJ2-1	few	.	TRBV12-3/TRBV12-4	CASRVVSSYNEQFF	TGTGCCAGCAGAGTCGTGAGCTCCTACAATGAGCAGTTCTTC
TRBJ2-7	.	.	TRBV3-1	CASSQGRLSPTKQYF	TGTGCCAGCAGCCAAGGGCGACTGAGTCCTACGAAGCAGTACTTC
TRBJ2-1	.	.	TRBV5-1	CASSWRVSSYNEQFF	TGCGCCAGCAGCTGGAGAGTGAGCTCCTACAATGAGCAGTTCTTC
TRBJ1-2	few	.	TRBV5-4	CASSLILGANYGYTF	TGTGCCAGCAGCTTGATCCTAGGAGCCAACTATGGCTACACCTTC